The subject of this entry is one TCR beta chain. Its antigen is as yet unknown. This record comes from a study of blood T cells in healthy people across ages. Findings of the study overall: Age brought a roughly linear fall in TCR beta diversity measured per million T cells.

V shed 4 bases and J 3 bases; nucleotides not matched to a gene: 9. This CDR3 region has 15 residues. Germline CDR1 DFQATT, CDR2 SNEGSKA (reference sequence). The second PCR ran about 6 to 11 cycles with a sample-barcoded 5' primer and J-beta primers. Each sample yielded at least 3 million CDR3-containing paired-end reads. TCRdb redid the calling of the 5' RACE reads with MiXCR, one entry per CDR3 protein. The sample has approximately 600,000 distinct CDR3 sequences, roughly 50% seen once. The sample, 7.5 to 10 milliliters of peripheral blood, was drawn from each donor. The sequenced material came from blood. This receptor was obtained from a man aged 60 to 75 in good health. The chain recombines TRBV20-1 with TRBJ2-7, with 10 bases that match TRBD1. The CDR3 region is CSANPGTGVSYEQYF. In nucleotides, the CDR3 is TGCAGTGCTAACCCTGGGACAGGGGTTAGCTACGAGCAGTACTTC.